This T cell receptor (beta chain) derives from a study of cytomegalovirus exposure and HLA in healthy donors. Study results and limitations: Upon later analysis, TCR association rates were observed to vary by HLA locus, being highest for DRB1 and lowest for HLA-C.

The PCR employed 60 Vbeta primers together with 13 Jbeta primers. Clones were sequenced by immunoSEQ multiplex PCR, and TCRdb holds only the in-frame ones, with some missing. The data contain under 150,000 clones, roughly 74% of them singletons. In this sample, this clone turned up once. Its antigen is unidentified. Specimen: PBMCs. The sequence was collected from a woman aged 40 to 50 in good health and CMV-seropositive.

The CDR3: CASSLKPSGGRETQYF. CDR3 sequence (DNA): TGTGCCAGCAGCTTAAAGCCTAGCGGGGGTCGGGAGACCCAGTACTTC. This chain connects TRBV7-3 to TRBJ2-5, with 10 bases lining up with TRBD2. J gave up 5 bases and V 1 base, and 7 bases lay outside the gene matches. The CDR3 runs 16 residues. Germline-derived CDR1 and CDR2 are SGHTA and FQGTGA.